Listed here are 9 T cell receptor beta chains from one sample, sequenced in a study of blood T cell repertoires in COVID-19. Produced via immunoSEQ multiplex PCR; TCRdb's table is partial and in-frame only. Among roughly 200,000 clones listed, 70% to 90% were seen once. Sequenced: peripheral blood. Receptors were obtained from a man in his sixties with acute or convalescent COVID-19.

This clone was seen only once. V and J are TRBV5-8 and TRBJ2-7; 11 positions agree with TRBD1. Trimming cost V 4 bases and J 5 bases; bases outside gene matches: 8. This CDR3 is 15 amino acids long. CDR1 is SGHTS and CDR2 is YDEGEE in the germline V gene. Here the CDR3 reads CASSPRRTGGNEQYF. CDR3 in DNA: TGTGCCAGCAGCCCCCGACGGACAGGGGGCAACGAGCAGTACTTC. Full variable domain (rest looked up from reference TRBV5-8 and TRBJ2-7): EAGVTQSPTHLIKTRGQQATLRCSPISGHTSVYWYQQALGLGLQFLLWYDEGEERNRGNFPPRFSGRQFPNYSSELNVNALELEDSALYLCASSPRRTGGNEQYFGPGTRLTVT.

V is TRBV6-5 and J is TRBJ2-7, with TRBD1 matching 11 bases. V lost 8 bases, J lost 7 bases, and 13 bases stayed unmatched. CDR3 length equals 15 residues. The germline gives CDR1 MNHEY, CDR2 SVGAGI. CDR3 sequence: CASGLYGQGAKEQYF. As DNA, the CDR3 is TGTGCCAGCGGATTATACGGACAGGGGGCAAAGGAGCAGTACTTC.

The gene calls are TRBV10-1 and TRBJ2-5; 7 bases line up with TRBD1. V dropped 10 bases and J dropped 0; count of bases not matched to a gene: 11. CDR1 is WNHNN and CDR2 is SYGVQD in the germline V gene (reference sequence). The CDR3 has 15 residues. CDR3 bases: TGCGCCAACCCACCCAGACAGGGAAACCAAGAGACCCAGTACTTC. As protein: CANPPRQGNQETQYF.

CDR3 in DNA: TGTGCCAGCCGAGCCGGGGGACCCTCTGGCTACACCTTC. Its translation: CASRAGGPSGYTF. This chain joins TRBV9 and TRBJ1-2; D may be TRBD1 (5 bases). The germline CDR1 and CDR2 sequences are SGDLS and YYNGEE. This CDR3 has 13 amino acids. The germline V and J ends were trimmed by 7 bases and 7 bases, with 17 bases remaining between them.

The chain couples TRBV28 to TRBJ1-5, with 11 bases aligning to TRBD1. The V gene end was trimmed by 6 bases and the J gene end by 5 bases; junction bases not matched to a gene: 6. Germline V gene lookup returns CDR1 MDHEN and CDR2 SYDVKM. This CDR3 is 15 amino acids long. The CDR3 sequence is CASRLDRGRHQPQHF. Here the CDR3 DNA reads TGTGCCAGCAGATTGGACAGGGGGCGTCATCAGCCCCAGCATTTT.

This rearrangement joins TRBV7-8 to TRBJ1-3; D remains unclear. V was shortened by 3 bases and J by 0 bases, with 12 bases between the two germline ends. The germline V gene has CDR1 SGHVS and CDR2 FQNEAQ. The CDR3 totals 16 residues. The CDR3 coding sequence is TGTGCCAGCAGCTTCGCCTCCGGGAGCTCTGGAAACACCATATATTTT. Its translation is CASSFASGSSGNTIYF.

The chain is built from TRBV9 and TRBJ2-3; tentative D call: TRBD2 (6 bases). V was cut by 3 bases and J by 5 bases, with 7 bases left in between. Germline V gene sequence: CDR1 SGDLS, CDR2 YYNGEE. The CDR3 sequence is 12 residues long. CDR3: CASSAGRDTQYF. CDR3 bases: TGTGCCAGCAGCGCCGGGAGAGATACGCAGTATTTT.

This sequence joins TRBV6-1 and TRBJ1-5; D is perhaps TRBD1 (5 bases). Per the germline V gene, CDR1 is MNHNS and CDR2 is SASEGT. The CDR3 extends over 16 amino acids. V lost 0 bases and J lost 0, with 9 bases in between. CDR3 amino acids: CASSEALGDSNQPQHF. The CDR3 DNA is TGTGCCAGCAGTGAAGCCCTAGGGGATAGCAATCAGCCCCAGCATTTT.

V and J are TRBV6-5 and TRBJ2-7, with D tentatively TRBD2 (5 bases). Trimming pared 0 bases from V and 4 bases from J, leaving 13 bases between. Germline CDR1 MNHEY, CDR2 SVGAGI. There are 15 residues in the CDR3. The CDR3 loop reads CASSYSGESAYEQYF. The CDR3 DNA reads TGTGCCAGCAGTTACTCCGGGGAGTCTGCGTACGAGCAGTACTTC.